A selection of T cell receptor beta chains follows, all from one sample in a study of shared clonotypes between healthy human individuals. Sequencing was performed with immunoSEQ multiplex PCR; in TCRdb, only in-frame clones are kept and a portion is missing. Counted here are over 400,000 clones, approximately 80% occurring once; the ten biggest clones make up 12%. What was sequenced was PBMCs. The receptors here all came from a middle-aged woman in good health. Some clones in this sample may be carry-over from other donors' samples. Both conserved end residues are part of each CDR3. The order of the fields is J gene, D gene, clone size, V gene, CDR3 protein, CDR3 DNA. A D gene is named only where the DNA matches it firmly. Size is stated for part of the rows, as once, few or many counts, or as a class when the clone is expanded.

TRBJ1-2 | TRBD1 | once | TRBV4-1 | CASSQGLRDRANYGYTF | TGCGCCAGCAGCCAAGGGCTCCGGGACAGGGCTAACTATGGCTACACCTTC
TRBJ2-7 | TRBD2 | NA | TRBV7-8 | CASSLDGRADYEQYF | TGTGCCAGCAGCTTAGACGGGAGGGCCGATTACGAGCAGTACTTC
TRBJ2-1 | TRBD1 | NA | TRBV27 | CASILTGTGVGNEQFF | TGTGCCAGCATTCTTACCGGGACAGGGGTAGGGAATGAGCAGTTCTTC
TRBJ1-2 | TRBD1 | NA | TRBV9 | CASSVVPGQGAGYTF | TGTGCCAGCAGCGTAGTCCCGGGACAGGGGGCCGGCTACACCTTC
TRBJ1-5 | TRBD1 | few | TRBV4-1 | CASSPRDRDSWPQHF | TGCGCCAGCAGCCCCCGGGACAGGGATTCGTGGCCCCAGCATTTT
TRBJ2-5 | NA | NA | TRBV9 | CASSVGLAGETQYF | TGTGCCAGCAGCGTCGGTCTAGCAGGAGAGACCCAGTACTTC
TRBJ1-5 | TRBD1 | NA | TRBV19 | CASLPRDRARGNQPQHF | TGTGCCAGTCTCCCCCGGGACAGGGCCCGAGGCAATCAGCCCCAGCATTTT
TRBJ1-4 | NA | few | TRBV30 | CAWSGQWGENHEKLFF | TGTGCCTGGAGTGGCCAATGGGGAGAAAATCATGAAAAACTGTTTTTT
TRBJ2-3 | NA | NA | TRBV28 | CASSFERDTQYF | TGTGCCAGCAGTTTCGAAAGGGATACGCAGTATTTT
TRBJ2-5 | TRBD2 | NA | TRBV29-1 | CSATSRTRLGGETQYF | TGCAGCGCTACCTCCCGGACTAGGCTGGGCGGGGAGACCCAGTACTTC
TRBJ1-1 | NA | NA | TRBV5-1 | CASRRLGINTEAFF | TGCGCCAGCAGGCGCCTGGGCATAAACACTGAAGCTTTCTTT